This passage covers 21 T cell receptor beta chains from one sample sequenced in a study of human T cells and chemical hapten exposure. Time point meaning: patch test 1, 2 weeks after DPC sensitization. This sample's treatment: therapeutic diphenylcyclopropenone sensitization with weekly scalp DPC. TCRdb reprocessed the RACE reads via MiXCR and lists one record per CDR3 protein. The table shows about 83,000 distinct CDR3 sequences, with 7.5% to 9.5% occurring only once. Sequencing was performed on whole blood, taken in connection with sensitization to the hapten diphenylcyclopropenone (DPC). The receptors were gathered from a woman aged 25 to 45 with alopecia areata. Some clones in this sample may be carry-over from other donors' samples.

Points on this clonotype: A much larger clone lies a single base off, so this may be a read error. This chain connects TRBV6-5 to TRBJ2-2; the match to TRBD1 covers 7 bases. The length of the CDR3 is 16 residues. Germline-derived CDR1 and CDR2 are MNHEY and SVGAGI. This chain's CDR3 is CASSSDGTANTGELLF. The CDR3 DNA follows: TGTGCCAGCAGTTCTGACGGGACAGCGAACACCGGGGAGCTGCTTTTT.

This clonotype was counted many times. This chain links TRBV18 with TRBJ1-3; no definite D call. CDR1 KGHSH and CDR2 LQKENI come from the germline V gene. The CDR3 contains 12 residues. V was clipped by 4 bases and J by 7 bases, with 8 bases between them. The CDR3 nucleotides are TGTGCCAGCTCACAAGGAGGGAACACCATATATTTT. Its translation is CASSQGGNTIYF.

This clonotype has just a few counts. This chain links TRBV7-9 with TRBJ2-3; 11 bases line up with TRBD2. CDR1 and CDR2 from the germline V gene are SEHNR and FQNEAQ (reference sequence). The CDR3 spans 17 residues. Trimming took 3 bases from V and 3 from J; bases not matched to a gene: 8. The CDR3 protein is CASSFTPGLAATDTQYF. In DNA, the CDR3 is TGTGCCAGCAGCTTCACACCGGGACTAGCGGCGACAGATACGCAGTATTTT. Full variable domain (outside the CDR3, taken from reference TRBV7-9 and TRBJ2-3): DTGVSQNPRHKITKRGQNVTFRCDPISEHNRLYWYRQTLGQGPEFLTYFQNEAQLEKSRLLSDRFSAERPKGSFSTLEIQRTEQGDSAMYLCASSFTPGLAATDTQYFGPGTRLTVL.

This clonotype was observed a handful of times. The chain links TRBV6-1 to TRBJ1-6; D remains unclear. The CDR3 length is 15 residues. The germline CDR1 and CDR2 sequences are MNHNS and SASEGT. V gave up 6 bases and J gave up 3 bases, with 12 bases separating them. The CDR3 sequence is CASRTRRNYNSPLHF. DNA of the CDR3: TGTGCCAGCAGGACCAGACGGAACTATAATTCACCCCTCCACTTT.

The chain couples TRBV2 to TRBJ2-6; tentative D call: TRBD1 (6 bases). Germline-derived CDR1 and CDR2 are SNHLY and FYNNEI. The CDR3 spans 14 residues. V lost 6 bases, J lost 2 bases, and 8 bases lay in between. The CDR3 DNA follows: TGTGCCAGCAGCACAGGGACTGGGGCCAACGTCCTGACTTTC. The encoded protein is CASSTGTGANVLTF.

The rearrangement joins TRBV20-1 to TRBJ1-5; D not certain. The V end was cut by 3 bases, the J end by 5 bases, with 8 bases between. The CDR3 length is 12 residues. Germline CDR1 DFQATT, CDR2 SNEGSKA (reference sequence). The CDR3: CSARAGYQPQHF. The CDR3 coding sequence is TGCAGTGCTAGGGCAGGTTATCAGCCCCAGCATTTT.

V and J are TRBV6-5 and TRBJ2-3; 9 nucleotides align to TRBD2. With V trimmed by 0 bases and J by 0 bases, 7 bases remained unmatched. The V gene's germline CDR1 is MNHEY and CDR2 SVGAGI. This CDR3 has 18 residues. CDR3 DNA sequence: TGTGCCAGCAGTTACTCGAGGCCTAGCGGGACTAGCACAGATACGCAGTATTTT. It translates to CASSYSRPSGTSTDTQYF.

Many counts were recorded for this clonotype. J is TRBJ2-3 and V is TRBV6-1, with D perhaps matching TRBD1 (6 bases). The length of the CDR3 is 16 residues. CDR1 is MNHNS and CDR2 is SASEGT in the germline V gene. The V gene lost 4 bases and the J gene lost 1 base, with 15 bases spanning the gap. CDR3 in DNA: TGTGCCAGCAGTGTCGGACAGAGGACGGGCACAGATACGCAGTATTTT. Its protein product is CASSVGQRTGTDTQYF.

This clonotype was counted between two and nine times. This CDR3 is CAWSSLGVNRETQYF. In DNA form, the CDR3 reads TGTGCCTGGAGTTCTCTGGGGGTCAATAGGGAGACCCAGTACTTC. The chain uses TRBV30 and TRBJ2-5, with D perhaps given as TRBD1 or TRBD2 (5 bases each). The CDR3 consists of 15 residues. From germline, CDR1 is GTSNPN and CDR2 SVGIG (reference sequence). Trimming removed 2 bases at V and 5 bases at J, with 18 bases between. The whole variable domain, remainder taken from reference TRBV30 and TRBJ2-5, is SQTIHQWPATLVQPVGSPLSLECTVEGTSNPNLYWYRQAAGRGLQLLFYSVGIGQISSEVPQNLSASRPQDRQFILSSKKLLLSDSGFYLCAWSSLGVNRETQYFGPGTRLLVL.

The table lists this clonotype with many counts. The chain combines TRBV6-5 with TRBJ2-6; D perhaps matches TRBD1 (5 bases). V was shortened by 6 bases and J by 0 bases, with 9 bases between the two germline ends. The CDR3 length is 15 residues. The germline V gene has CDR1 MNHEY and CDR2 SVGAGI. Here the CDR3 reads CASRRDSSGANVLTF. CDR3 sequence (DNA): TGTGCCAGCAGACGTGACAGCTCTGGGGCCAACGTCCTGACTTTC.

This clonotype was counted only a few times. The rearrangement joins TRBV20-1 to TRBJ1-2; TRBD1 might be the D (5 bases). This CDR3 comprises 16 residues. Trimming shortened V by 7 bases and J by 1 base, and 22 bases separated the two germline ends. Germline V CDR1 and CDR2: DFQATT, SNEGSKA (reference sequence). The CDR3: CSVGRASLGNNYGYTF. The DNA of the CDR3 is TGCAGTGTTGGCAGGGCTTCTCTTGGGAATAACTATGGCTACACCTTC.

In this sample, this clonotype turned up a few times. This sequence may be a read error, since a much larger clone differs from it by one base. This rearrangement joins TRBV7-9 to TRBJ1-6; D remains unclear. There are 15 residues in the CDR3. Per germline, CDR1 SEHNR and CDR2 FQNEAQ (reference sequence). The DNA of the CDR3 is TGTGTCAGCAGCCCACAGAGCTCCTATAATTCACCCCTCCACTTT. Amino acid sequence: CVSSPQSSYNSPLHF.

The rearrangement links TRBV2 to TRBJ1-6; weak D call: TRBD1 (6 bases). Germline values: CDR1 SNHLY, CDR2 FYNNEI. V gave up 7 bases and J gave up 12 bases, with 13 bases separating them. The CDR3 runs to 12 residues. CDR3 coding DNA: TGTGCCAGCACCGACAGGCTCCAACCCCTCCACTTT. Protein product: CASTDRLQPLHF.

The V call is TRBV6-1, the J call TRBJ2-7; TRBD1 aligns across 9 bases. The germline V gene encodes CDR1 MNHNS and CDR2 SASEGT. Losses at the gene ends were 5 bases for V and 3 bases for J; bases not matched to a gene: 8. The CDR3 consists of 15 residues. CDR3 residues: CASSQPGTGFYEQYF. In DNA, the CDR3 is TGTGCCAGCAGTCAACCCGGGACAGGGTTCTACGAGCAGTACTTC.

This clonotype was detected a few times. The chain combines TRBV19 with TRBJ1-1; no reliable D call. Trimming cost V 7 bases and J 0 bases, with 18 bases left between them. The V gene's germline CDR1 is LNHDA and CDR2 SQIVND (reference sequence). This CDR3 spans 16 amino acids. The CDR3 is CASIAESRLMNTEAFF. Written as DNA, the CDR3 is TGTGCCAGTATAGCGGAGTCCCGACTTATGAACACTGAAGCTTTCTTT.

This clonotype showed up many times. The chain joins TRBV29-1 to TRBJ2-2; D is uncertain. CDR3 length: 13 residues. V lost 3 bases and J 2 bases, leaving 7 bases between the germline ends. Germline lookup yields CDR1 SQVTM and CDR2 ANQGSEA. The DNA of the CDR3 is TGCAGCGTTGAGGGCGATAACACCGGGGAGCTGTTTTTT. Protein sequence: CSVEGDNTGELFF.

This clonotype has a handful of counts. V usage is TRBV4-2 and J usage is TRBJ1-6; no clear D. The CDR3 extends over 14 amino acids. From germline, CDR1 is LGHNA and CDR2 YNFKEQ. The V end lost 5 bases, the J end lost 3 bases, and 8 bases lay between the germline ends. The CDR3 region has the DNA TGTGCCAGCAGCGAGGAAATCTATAATTCACCCCTCCACTTT. This translates into CASSEEIYNSPLHF.

This clonotype was found a few times. The chain carries TRBV10-3 and TRBJ1-4; 8 bases fit TRBD1. J gave up 7 bases and V 0 bases, and 7 bases lay outside the gene matches. This CDR3 region has 16 residues. Germline CDR1 is ENHRY and CDR2 is SYGVKD. The CDR3 is CAISESPGQGGEKLFF. The CDR3 DNA reads TGTGCCATCAGTGAGTCGCCAGGACAGGGTGGTGAAAAACTGTTTTTT.

The rearrangement links TRBV6-5 to TRBJ1-1; 8 nucleotides agree with TRBD1. J gave up 0 bases and V 2 bases, and 5 bases lay outside the gene matches. Germline V gives CDR1 MNHEY, CDR2 SVGAGI. This CDR3 is built from 16 residues. The CDR3 sequence is CASSYGGTGMNTEAFF. CDR3 nucleotide sequence: TGTGCCAGCAGTTACGGGGGGACAGGCATGAACACTGAAGCTTTCTTT.

This clonotype was seen more than once but under ten times. An end of the junction differs from the germline gene, which may be a read error. V is TRBV7-7 and J is TRBJ2-1, with 8 bases that match TRBD1. Germline loops: CDR1 SSHAT, CDR2 FNYEAQ (reference sequence). This CDR3 has 13 amino acids. The CDR3 reads CASSSDRANEQFF. For the CDR3, the DNA is TGTGCTAGCAGCTCGGACAGGGCAAATGAGCAGTTCTTC. Supplemented by reference TRBV7-7 and TRBJ2-1, the full variable domain reads GAGVSQSPRYKVTKRGQDVTLRCDPISSHATLYWYQQALGQGPEFLTYFNYEAQPDKSGLPSDRFSAERPEGSISTLTIQRTEQRDSAMYRCASSSDRANEQFFGPGTRLTVL.

This clonotype showed up many times. CDR3 nucleotide sequence: TGTGCCAGCAGCTTGGACAGGGGGGGGACAGATACGCAGTATTTT. Translated: CASSLDRGGTDTQYF. The chain uses TRBV5-4 and TRBJ2-3; tentatively, D is TRBD1 (8 bases). V shed 0 bases and J shed 3 bases, with 11 bases lying between them. Germline CDR1 reads SGHNT; CDR2 reads YYREEE (reference sequence). The CDR3 covers 15 residues.